The rows below give T cell receptor beta chains drawn from one sample of a study of beta chain features in type 1 diabetes. The protocol was immunoSEQ multiplex PCR, while the TCRdb copy is restricted to in-frame clones and leaves out a portion. There are approximately 250,000 clones in the sample; roughly 13% occur only once, and more than 0.02% lies in the top ten. The sequencing sample was made of naive CD4+ T cells from blood. The receptors come from a woman between 40 and 55 years old in good health. The CDR3 runs from the conserved cysteine through the conserved F or W. The D gene is left open where the match is weak.

cdr3_aa	d_call	v_call	j_call
CASSSQGGGTDTQYF	-	TRBV7-8	TRBJ2-3
CASLSGSYANYGYTF	-	TRBV7-9	TRBJ1-2
CASSDRDRQNTEAFF	TRBD1	TRBV7-9	TRBJ1-1
CASSLSGTGEEQYF	TRBD1	TRBV13	TRBJ2-7
CASSLPTGLELDEQYF	-	TRBV7-7	TRBJ2-7
CASSAPFRTGTETQYF	TRBD1	TRBV7-8	TRBJ2-5
CSVESTGEQYF	-	TRBV29-1	TRBJ2-7
CASRTVSGSGDTQYF	-	TRBV6-5	TRBJ2-3
CASGLDTQYF	-	TRBV2	TRBJ2-3
CASSPIRTSGTYEQYF	TRBD2	TRBV19	TRBJ2-7
CASSSRQGVEKLFF	TRBD1	TRBV7-9	TRBJ1-4
CASSTQGNYGYTF	-	TRBV5-1	TRBJ1-2
CSVNQLGGNTGELFF	-	TRBV29-1	TRBJ2-2
CASRTGWTTEAFF	-	TRBV2	TRBJ1-1
CASSLVMGLAGDDTQYF	TRBD2	TRBV11-2	TRBJ2-3
CASSYRGQETQYF	TRBD1	TRBV27	TRBJ2-5
CASSIVAEYNEKLFF	-	TRBV19	TRBJ1-4
CSVWEWGKGDTDTQYF	-	TRBV29-1	TRBJ2-3
CASSVQGAIYSPLHF	TRBD1	TRBV25-1	TRBJ1-6
CAISESPGLATDTQYF	TRBD2	TRBV10-3	TRBJ2-3
CASSLGSGGAWDTQYF	TRBD2	TRBV7-9	TRBJ2-3
CASSQVTRERAFF	-	TRBV4-1	TRBJ1-1
CASSPRQGEAYGYTF	-	TRBV18	TRBJ1-2
CASSLAGGGVSGANVLTF	TRBD2	TRBV5-1	TRBJ2-6
CASSGPNTEAFF	-	TRBV5-1	TRBJ1-1
CASSVGTVYNSPLHF	-	TRBV9	TRBJ1-6
CASSPPTGGDMRPGELFF	TRBD1	TRBV7-9	TRBJ2-2
CASSVGDRETEAFF	TRBD1	TRBV9	TRBJ1-1
CATSRDLTSYEQYF	-	TRBV15	-
CASRDRGGYEQYF	TRBD1	TRBV19	TRBJ2-7
CASSLNPGQGTYEQYF	TRBD1	TRBV5-1	TRBJ2-7
CASSTQEYTEAFF	-	TRBV7-9	TRBJ1-1
CASSPGGITDTQYF	TRBD2	TRBV2	TRBJ2-3
CASSLDRHFTGELFF	-	TRBV7-2	TRBJ2-2
CASSSQEKGQNYGYTF	TRBD1	TRBV7-9	TRBJ1-2
CASTRQKITGELFF	-	TRBV6-5	TRBJ2-2
CASIGLRGNSNQPQHF	-	TRBV2	TRBJ1-5
CSVGQSYEQYF	TRBD1	TRBV29-1	TRBJ2-7
CASSLAAPDTQYF	TRBD2	TRBV7-2	TRBJ2-3
CASREPQGQGKVGYTF	TRBD1	TRBV27	TRBJ1-2
CASSRLTGTGPSNYGYTF	TRBD1	TRBV18	TRBJ1-2
CASSPPGGYEQYF	TRBD2	TRBV7-6	TRBJ2-7
CASSKGDEKLFF	-	TRBV5-1	TRBJ1-4
CASSLAGTDSYEQYF	TRBD1	TRBV7-6	TRBJ2-7
CAISELGQGYGYTF	TRBD1	TRBV10-3	TRBJ1-2
CASSQGLTVYTGELFF	TRBD2	TRBV7-7	TRBJ2-2
CASSRVTGGRSYEQYF	-	TRBV18	TRBJ2-7
CASSAEVAMNTEAFF	-	TRBV5-6	TRBJ1-1
CASSPQTGTNYGYTF	-	TRBV6-5	TRBJ1-2
CASSQDSGGPNEKLFF	-	TRBV4-3	TRBJ1-4
CASSAYGTGDPTDTQYF	TRBD1	TRBV9	TRBJ2-3
CASSTWTGGTGELFF	TRBD1	TRBV6-5	TRBJ2-2
CASSLQWASTDTQYF	-	TRBV7-2	TRBJ2-3
CAIRSGDTGGADTQYF	-	TRBV10-3	TRBJ2-3